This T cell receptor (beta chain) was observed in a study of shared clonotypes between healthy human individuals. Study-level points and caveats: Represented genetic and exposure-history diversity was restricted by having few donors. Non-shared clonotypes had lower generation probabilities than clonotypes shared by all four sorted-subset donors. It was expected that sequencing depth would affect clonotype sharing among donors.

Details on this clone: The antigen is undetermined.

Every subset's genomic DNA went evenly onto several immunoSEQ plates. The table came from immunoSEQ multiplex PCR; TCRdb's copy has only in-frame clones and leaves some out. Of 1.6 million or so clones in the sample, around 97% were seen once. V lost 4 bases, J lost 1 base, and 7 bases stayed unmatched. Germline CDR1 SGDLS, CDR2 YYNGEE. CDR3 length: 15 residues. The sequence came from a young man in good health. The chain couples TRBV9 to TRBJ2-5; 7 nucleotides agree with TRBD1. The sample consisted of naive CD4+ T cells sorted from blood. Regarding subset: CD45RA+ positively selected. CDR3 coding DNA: TGTGCCAGCAGCCAGAACAGGGGTATCCAAGAGACCCAGTACTTC. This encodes CASSQNRGIQETQYF. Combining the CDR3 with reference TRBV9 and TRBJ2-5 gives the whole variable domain DSGVTQTPKHLITATGQRVTLRCSPRSGDLSVYWYQQSLDQGLQFLIQYYNGEERAKGNILERFSAQQFPDLHSELNLSSLELGDSALYFCASSQNRGIQETQYFGPGTRLLVL.